Listed below are T cell receptor beta chains from one sample, sequenced in a study of OX40 agonist ivuxolimab in advanced cancers. Produced via immunoSEQ multiplex PCR; TCRdb's table is partial and in-frame only. This sample carries around 60,000 clones, about 89% of them seen once, and the ten largest clones take roughly 2%. This specimen consisted of CD4+ or CD8+ T cells sorted from blood, obtained in a trial of the OX40 agonist ivuxolimab. Every receptor here comes from an adult with an advanced solid tumor such as melanoma, head and neck, liver or kidney cancer. CDR3s include the opening cysteine and the closing phenylalanine or tryptophan. Fields, in order: clone size, J gene, D gene, V gene, CDR3 DNA, CDR3 protein. A D gene is named only where the DNA matches it firmly. Only part of the rows carry a size: once, few, many, or a class if the clone is expanded.

>NA|TRBJ1-4|TRBD1|TRBV6-5
TGTGCCAGCAGTTCAATCAAAGGACAGGGGGGTGAAAAACTGTTTTTT
CASSSIKGQGGEKLFF
>NA|TRBJ2-7|NA|TRBV6-5
TGTGCCAGCAGTCGGACGACTCATTCCTACGAGCAGTACTTC
CASSRTTHSYEQYF
>NA|TRBJ1-2|NA|TRBV14
TGTGCCAGCAGCCAAGGTGGAGCAGGGGACAACTATGGCTACACCTTC
CASSQGGAGDNYGYTF
>NA|TRBJ2-3|TRBD2|TRBV7-2
TGTGCCAGCAGCTGGGGGACTAGCGGGGGGACAGATACGCAGTATTTT
CASSWGTSGGTDTQYF
>once|TRBJ2-3|TRBD2|TRBV6-6
TGTGCCAGCAGTTCCCCCCGGGAGGCAGATACGCAGTATTTT
CASSSPREADTQYF
>NA|TRBJ2-6|NA|TRBV2
TGTGCCAGCAGTGAAGTGGGGTACTCTGGGGCCAACGTCCTGACTTTC
CASSEVGYSGANVLTF
>NA|TRBJ2-7|TRBD1|TRBV27
TGTGCCAGCAGTCCCACGCTGACAGGGGGCACCTACGAGCAGTACTTC
CASSPTLTGGTYEQYF
>once|TRBJ1-2|TRBD1|TRBV28
TGTGCCAGCAGTTCATTTGGACAGGGGAGCTATGGCTACACCTTC
CASSSFGQGSYGYTF
>NA|TRBJ2-7|NA|TRBV29-1
TGCAGCGTTGAAGCCCCAGGACCCAGCTCCTACGAGCAGTACTTC
CSVEAPGPSSYEQYF
>NA|TRBJ2-5|NA|TRBV5-1
TGCGCCAGCAGCTTAGGAGGCTTTCAAGAGACCCAGTACTTC
CASSLGGFQETQYF
>NA|TRBJ1-1|NA|TRBV7-8
TGTGCCAGCAGCTTCATAAGCATGAACACTGAAGCTTTCTTT
CASSFISMNTEAFF
>NA|TRBJ1-3|NA|TRBV5-4
TGTGCCAGCAGCTTGGGGGCCAACTCTGGAAACACCATATATTTT
CASSLGANSGNTIYF
>NA|TRBJ2-1|TRBD2|TRBV13
TGTGCCAGCAGCTTAAATTTGGCGGGAGTAAACAATGAGCAGTTCTTC
CASSLNLAGVNNEQFF
>NA|TRBJ2-1|NA|TRBV6-6
TGTGCCAGCACCCAGGAGAATGAGCAGTTCTTC
CASTQENEQFF
>NA|TRBJ2-1|NA|TRBV4-2
TGTGCCAGCAGCCAAAGATCCCCCGAGGGCAATGAGCAGTTCTTC
CASSQRSPEGNEQFF
>NA|TRBJ2-1|NA|TRBV12-5
TGTGCTAGTGGTACGTGGGAGGGGGACGGTGTGAATGAGCAGTTCTTC
CASGTWEGDGVNEQFF
>NA|TRBJ2-1|TRBD2|TRBV7-2
TGTGCCAGCAGGAGTAGCGGGAGGGCCTACAATGAGCAGTTCTTC
CASRSSGRAYNEQFF
>few|TRBJ1-6|NA|TRBV5-1
TGCGCCAGCAGCTTGGCCTATGGGGGTTATTCACCCCTCCACTTT
CASSLAYGGYSPLHF
>NA|TRBJ1-1|TRBD1|TRBV7-9
TGTGCCAGCAGCGGAGGCTCACAACAGGGGTTCACTGAAGCTTTCTTT
CASSGGSQQGFTEAFF
>few|TRBJ2-7|NA|TRBV10-2
TGCGCCAGCGGCCAACTATACGAGCAGTACTTC
CASGQLYEQYF
>NA|TRBJ2-5|TRBD1|TRBV5-6
TGTGCCAGCAGCAAGACAGGGGTGGGAGAGACCCAGTACTTC
CASSKTGVGETQYF
>NA|TRBJ2-5|NA|TRBV15
TGTGCCACCAGCAGAGATCAGGCGCTAGGAACGGGTTCTACGGAGACCCAGTACTTC
CATSRDQALGTGSTETQYF
>NA|TRBJ2-3|TRBD2|TRBV30
TGTGCCTGGAGTCCTAGCGGGAGACCAGATACGCAGTATTTT
CAWSPSGRPDTQYF
>NA|TRBJ2-7|TRBD1|TRBV18
TGTGCCAGCTCACCGGGAACAGGGGGTTCCTACGAGCAGTACTTC
CASSPGTGGSYEQYF
>NA|TRBJ2-3|TRBD1|TRBV7-9
TGTGCCAGCAGCAGTACAGGGGAGACAGATACGCAGTATTTT
CASSSTGETDTQYF
>NA|TRBJ2-7|TRBD1|TRBV6-1
TGTGCCAGCAGGCTGGGACAGGGTTCCTACGAGCAGTACTTC
CASRLGQGSYEQYF
>NA|TRBJ2-3|NA|TRBV9
TGTGCCAGCAGCGCTACAGATACGCAGTATTTT
CASSATDTQYF
>NA|TRBJ1-2|TRBD1|TRBV30
TGTGCCTGGAGTGGACAGGGCGGCTATGGCTACACCTTC
CAWSGQGGYGYTF
>NA|TRBJ2-3|NA|TRBV7-8
TGTGCCAGCAGTTATCCGGGGCTTGAGGGGACAGATACGCAGTATTTT
CASSYPGLEGTDTQYF
>once|TRBJ2-1|TRBD1|TRBV19
TGTGCCAGTAGATGGGGGGGGACAGGGCGTAATGAGCAGTTCTTC
CASRWGGTGRNEQFF
>NA|TRBJ1-1|TRBD1|TRBV28
TGTGCCAGCACCCCCGGGGACAGGGATGTACCTGAAGCTTTCTTT
CASTPGDRDVPEAFF
>NA|TRBJ2-2|TRBD2|TRBV7-2
TGTGCCAGCAGCCCAAATAGCGGGGGGGCCGGCGGGGAGCTGTTTTTT
CASSPNSGGAGGELFF
>NA|TRBJ2-2|TRBD1|TRBV2
TGTGCCAGCACAAGGGACAGGGGAACCGGGGAGCTGTTTTTT
CASTRDRGTGELFF
>NA|TRBJ2-3|TRBD2|TRBV2
TGTGCCTGCCGGGGAGGGCTCACAGATACGCAGTATTTT
CACRGGLTDTQYF
>NA|TRBJ1-2|NA|TRBV28
TGTGCCAGCAGCAGGCAGGGGTTAGGCTATGGCTACACCTTC
CASSRQGLGYGYTF
>NA|TRBJ2-5|NA|TRBV7-3
TGTGCCAGCAGCTCGGGACTCCAACCGGGGGAGACCCAGTACTTC
CASSSGLQPGETQYF
>NA|TRBJ2-5|NA|TRBV9
TGTGCCAGCAGCGTAGTATCAGATTCTTCATCGACCCAGTACTTC
CASSVVSDSSSTQYF
>NA|TRBJ1-2|NA|TRBV5-4
TGTGCCAGCAGCTTGGCCGGAAGCCCTAGGAATGGCTACACCTTC
CASSLAGSPRNGYTF
>NA|TRBJ1-2|NA|TRBV14
TGTGCCAGCAGCCGGGCAGGGGTCTATGGCTACACCTTC
CASSRAGVYGYTF
>NA|TRBJ1-1|NA|TRBV27
TGTGCCAGCAGTTCCACACTGAACACTGAAGCTTTCTTT
CASSSTLNTEAFF
>NA|TRBJ1-5|NA|TRBV29-1
TGCAGCACCTCCGAAGGGGGGGCGAATCAGCCCCAGCATTTT
CSTSEGGANQPQHF
>NA|TRBJ1-2|NA|TRBV7-9
TGTGCCAGCAGCTTAGGACAGGCCCCCCCCTATGGCTACACCTTC
CASSLGQAPPYGYTF
>NA|TRBJ2-5|NA|TRBV6-1
TGTGCCAGCAGTAAACTCCAGGGGGGAGAGACCCAGTACTTC
CASSKLQGGETQYF
>NA|TRBJ1-6|TRBD1|TRBV25-1
TGTGCCAGCCGGGACAGGGGGAAAGACTCCCTCCACTTT
CASRDRGKDSLHF
>NA|TRBJ2-5|NA|TRBV28
TGTGCCAGCAGTTTACGGCGGTACCAAGAGACCCAGTACTTC
CASSLRRYQETQYF
>NA|TRBJ2-3|NA|TRBV28
TGTGCCAGCAGTTCTCCTGGAACGGGTACGCAGTATTTT
CASSSPGTGTQYF
>NA|TRBJ1-5|NA|TRBV30
TGTGCCTGGAGTCGGGGGAACGATCAGCCCCAGCATTTT
CAWSRGNDQPQHF
>NA|TRBJ2-3|TRBD1|TRBV5-4
TGTGCCAGCAGCCCCAGGACAGGGGATATGGGAGATACGCAGTATTTT
CASSPRTGDMGDTQYF
>NA|TRBJ1-1|NA|TRBV9
TGTGCCAGCAGCGTAGGTGAGGGGCTTGGGACTGAAGCTTTCTTT
CASSVGEGLGTEAFF
>NA|TRBJ1-1|TRBD1|TRBV6-5
TGTGCCAGCGGGGACAGGGGAGTTTCGACTGAAGCTTTCTTT
CASGDRGVSTEAFF
>NA|TRBJ1-1|TRBD1|TRBV28
TGTGCCAGCTCGACGTCGACAGGGGGCGCAGGAACTGAAGCTTTCTTT
CASSTSTGGAGTEAFF